What follows is one T cell receptor (beta chain) and its context. Seattle enrolled patients during active infection and tracked them longitudinally. This entry comes from a study of blood T cell repertoires in COVID-19. About the research overall: COVID-19 samples collected from the United States, Italy and Spain covered acute and convalescent phases. The analysed material was cDNA or gDNA that came from T cells, B-cell-depleted T cells, or PBMCs.

The CDR3 is 15 residues long. The junction had 6 bases not matched to a gene; V was cut back by 3 bases and J by 3 bases. Germline CDR1 is SGHAT and CDR2 is FQNNGV. The data were produced by immunoSEQ multiplex PCR, yet TCRdb's version contains in-frame clones alone and is incomplete. Of over 450,000 clones in the sample, about 89% are singletons; the top ten hold roughly 8%. The rearrangement links TRBV11-2 to TRBJ2-7; 9 bases align to TRBD1. Sequenced material: peripheral blood. The receptor's source is a woman in her forties or fifties with COVID-19, enrolled during active disease. CDR3 DNA: TGTGCCAGCAGCTTGGGACAGGGTCAGGGCTACGAGCAGTACTTC. The encoded protein is CASSLGQGQGYEQYF.